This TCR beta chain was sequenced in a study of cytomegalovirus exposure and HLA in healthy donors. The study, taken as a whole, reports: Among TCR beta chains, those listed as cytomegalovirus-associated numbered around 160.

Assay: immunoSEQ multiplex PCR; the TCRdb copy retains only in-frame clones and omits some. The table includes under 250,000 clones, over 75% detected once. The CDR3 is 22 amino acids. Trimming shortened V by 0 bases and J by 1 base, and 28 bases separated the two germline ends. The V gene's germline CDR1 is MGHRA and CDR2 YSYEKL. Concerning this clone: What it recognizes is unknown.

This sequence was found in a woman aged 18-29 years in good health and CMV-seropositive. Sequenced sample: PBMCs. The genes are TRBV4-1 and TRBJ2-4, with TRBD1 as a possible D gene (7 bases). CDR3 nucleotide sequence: TGCGCCAGCAGCCAAGACTCCTACCGGGGGCGGGTAGGACAGGAGGCCAAAAACATTCAGTACTTC. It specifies CASSQDSYRGRVGQEAKNIQYF.